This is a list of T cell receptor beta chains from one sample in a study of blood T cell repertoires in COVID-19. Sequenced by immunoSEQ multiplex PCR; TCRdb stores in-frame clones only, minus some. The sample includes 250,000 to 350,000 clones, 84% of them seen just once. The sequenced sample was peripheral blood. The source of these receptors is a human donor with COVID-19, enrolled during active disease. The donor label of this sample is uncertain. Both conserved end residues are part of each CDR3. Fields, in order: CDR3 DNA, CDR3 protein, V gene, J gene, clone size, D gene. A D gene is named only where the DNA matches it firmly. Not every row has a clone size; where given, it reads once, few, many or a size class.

CDR3 DNA: TGCGCCAGCAGCTTGGAGGCAGGGGGGCTCGAGCAGTACTTC
CDR3 protein: CASSLEAGGLEQYF
V gene: TRBV5-1
J gene: TRBJ2-7
clone size: .
D gene: .

CDR3 DNA: TGTGCCTGGAGAGGGACAGGCCCCTCCTATGGCTACACCTTC
CDR3 protein: CAWRGTGPSYGYTF
V gene: TRBV30
J gene: TRBJ1-2
clone size: .
D gene: TRBD1

CDR3 DNA: TGTGCCATCAGTGAGTCGCGGGGATTCTCCTACGAGCAGTACTTC
CDR3 protein: CAISESRGFSYEQYF
V gene: TRBV10-3
J gene: TRBJ2-7
clone size: .
D gene: .

CDR3 DNA: TGTGCCAGCAGCTTAAATCGGGACGGGGGCAATGAGCAGTTCTTC
CDR3 protein: CASSLNRDGGNEQFF
V gene: TRBV7-2
J gene: TRBJ2-1
clone size: .
D gene: .

CDR3 DNA: TGTGCCAGCAGTTTTGGGGGGTCGGATGAAAAACTGTTTTTT
CDR3 protein: CASSFGGSDEKLFF
V gene: TRBV28
J gene: TRBJ1-4
clone size: .
D gene: .

CDR3 DNA: TGTGCCAGCAGTGAACGTGGGGGGAACACCATATATTTT
CDR3 protein: CASSERGGNTIYF
V gene: TRBV2
J gene: TRBJ1-3
clone size: .
D gene: .

CDR3 DNA: TGTGCCACCAGCAGGGGACAGGGGTTAGACAAAAACATTCAGTACTTC
CDR3 protein: CATSRGQGLDKNIQYF
V gene: TRBV15
J gene: TRBJ2-4
clone size: .
D gene: TRBD1

CDR3 DNA: TGCGCCAGCAGCTCGGGACAGCCGATGAACACTGAAGCTTTCTTT
CDR3 protein: CASSSGQPMNTEAFF
V gene: TRBV5-1
J gene: TRBJ1-1
clone size: .
D gene: TRBD1

CDR3 DNA: TGCGCCAGCAGCCAAGCTTACCAAAGCGGATCCTACAATGAGCAGTTCTTC
CDR3 protein: CASSQAYQSGSYNEQFF
V gene: TRBV4-3
J gene: TRBJ2-1
clone size: .
D gene: .

CDR3 DNA: TGTGCCAGTAGTATCAGAACAGGGGGCTCGGAGGAGCAGTACTTC
CDR3 protein: CASSIRTGGSEEQYF
V gene: TRBV19
J gene: TRBJ2-7
clone size: .
D gene: TRBD1

CDR3 DNA: TGTGCCAGCACCTTAGCGGGACTAACCACCGGGGAGCTGTTTTTT
CDR3 protein: CASTLAGLTTGELFF
V gene: TRBV27
J gene: TRBJ2-2
clone size: .
D gene: TRBD2

CDR3 DNA: TGCAGCGTTGAACTGCAAGGCAGGAGGGCCGGGTACGAGCAGTACTTC
CDR3 protein: CSVELQGRRAGYEQYF
V gene: TRBV29-1
J gene: TRBJ2-7
clone size: .
D gene: .

CDR3 DNA: TGTGCCAGCAGCTCCCTAACTGACAGGGATGGCTACACCTTC
CDR3 protein: CASSSLTDRDGYTF
V gene: TRBV7-6
J gene: TRBJ1-2
clone size: .
D gene: TRBD1

CDR3 DNA: TGTGCCAGCAGTTCCGGGGATAATTCACCCCTCCACTTT
CDR3 protein: CASSSGDNSPLHF
V gene: TRBV6-4
J gene: TRBJ1-6
clone size: .
D gene: .

CDR3 DNA: TGTGCCAGCAGCCCCGGAGGTTTAGCGGGGATCACAGATACGCAGTATTTT
CDR3 protein: CASSPGGLAGITDTQYF
V gene: TRBV5-6
J gene: TRBJ2-3
clone size: few
D gene: TRBD2

CDR3 DNA: TGTGCCAGCAGCTACCTAGGGGGCGAGGTTACGCAGTATTTT
CDR3 protein: CASSYLGGEVTQYF
V gene: TRBV5-4
J gene: TRBJ2-3
clone size: .
D gene: TRBD1

CDR3 DNA: TGTGCCAGCAGCTTGGGTTTCTCCACAGATACGCAGTATTTT
CDR3 protein: CASSLGFSTDTQYF
V gene: TRBV5-5
J gene: TRBJ2-3
clone size: .
D gene: .

CDR3 DNA: TGCGCCAGCAGCTTTTCCGGCGGGACAGGGGTGACTGAAGCTTTCTTT
CDR3 protein: CASSFSGGTGVTEAFF
V gene: TRBV5-1
J gene: TRBJ1-1
clone size: once
D gene: TRBD1

CDR3 DNA: TGTGCCAGCAGCCAAGATTATACTAGCGGCCAAGAGACCCAGTACTTC
CDR3 protein: CASSQDYTSGQETQYF
V gene: TRBV3-1/TRBV3-2
J gene: TRBJ2-5
clone size: .
D gene: TRBD2

CDR3 DNA: TGTGCCAGCAGCTTAGGTCCTTCTGGGGCCAACGTCCTGACTTTC
CDR3 protein: CASSLGPSGANVLTF
V gene: TRBV7-2
J gene: TRBJ2-6
clone size: .
D gene: .

CDR3 DNA: TGCGCCAGCAGCTTGCGGTTAGCAGAGACCCAGTACTTC
CDR3 protein: CASSLRLAETQYF
V gene: TRBV5-1
J gene: TRBJ2-5
clone size: .
D gene: .

CDR3 DNA: TGTGCCACCAGCAGAGGTGGCGGGACCTTCTACGAGCAGTACTTC
CDR3 protein: CATSRGGGTFYEQYF
V gene: TRBV15
J gene: TRBJ2-7
clone size: few
D gene: .

CDR3 DNA: TGTGCCAGCAGCATTCGCCCACTAGCGGGAGGGCCGAATACGCAGTATTTT
CDR3 protein: CASSIRPLAGGPNTQYF
V gene: TRBV9
J gene: TRBJ2-3
clone size: few
D gene: TRBD2

CDR3 DNA: TGTGCCAGCGCGGCAGGGGGCCTCACTGAAGCTTTCTTT
CDR3 protein: CASAAGGLTEAFF
V gene: TRBV6-5
J gene: TRBJ1-1
clone size: few
D gene: TRBD1

CDR3 DNA: TGTGCCACCAGCAGGGGACAGCCAGCCTACAATGAGCAGTTCTTC
CDR3 protein: CATSRGQPAYNEQFF
V gene: TRBV15
J gene: TRBJ2-1
clone size: once
D gene: TRBD1

CDR3 DNA: TGTGCCAGCAGCGTAGAGGCTAGCGAATACAATGAGCAGTTCTTC
CDR3 protein: CASSVEASEYNEQFF
V gene: TRBV9
J gene: TRBJ2-1
clone size: .
D gene: .

CDR3 DNA: TGTGCCAGCAGCCCCCGGGGGGGCCAGGGGGAGACCCAGTACTTC
CDR3 protein: CASSPRGGQGETQYF
V gene: TRBV9
J gene: TRBJ2-5
clone size: .
D gene: TRBD2

CDR3 DNA: TGTGCCAGCAGCAAGCGGGACAGGGATCCCTACGAGCAGTACTTC
CDR3 protein: CASSKRDRDPYEQYF
V gene: TRBV9
J gene: TRBJ2-7
clone size: .
D gene: TRBD1

CDR3 DNA: TGTGCCGCCCGGGGGGTTTATGGCTACACCTTC
CDR3 protein: CAARGVYGYTF
V gene: TRBV6-5
J gene: TRBJ1-2
clone size: .
D gene: .

CDR3 DNA: TGTGCCAGCAGCCCAAGACAGGGCGGGAACACTGAAGCTTTCTTT
CDR3 protein: CASSPRQGGNTEAFF
V gene: TRBV7-2
J gene: TRBJ1-1
clone size: .
D gene: TRBD1

CDR3 DNA: TGTGCCAGCAGTATGGACGGGGGAGAGACCCAGTACTTC
CDR3 protein: CASSMDGGETQYF
V gene: TRBV6-2/TRBV6-3
J gene: TRBJ2-5
clone size: .
D gene: .

CDR3 DNA: TGTGCCAGCAGACATACCTCTCGGGGGGGGATCTTGTATTTT
CDR3 protein: CASRHTSRGGILYF
V gene: TRBV3-1/TRBV3-2
J gene: TRBJ2-3
clone size: .
D gene: TRBD2

CDR3 DNA: TGTGCCAGCAGCGTATCAGGGGTGGCCTACAATGAGCAGTTCTTC
CDR3 protein: CASSVSGVAYNEQFF
V gene: TRBV9
J gene: TRBJ2-1
clone size: .
D gene: .

CDR3 DNA: TGTGCCAGCAGGACTAGCGGGAGTGCCGGGGAGCTGTTTTTT
CDR3 protein: CASRTSGSAGELFF
V gene: TRBV11-2
J gene: TRBJ2-2
clone size: .
D gene: TRBD2

CDR3 DNA: TGTGCCAGCCCCAAAGCGGGCCAAGCCACGGGGGAGCTGTTTTTT
CDR3 protein: CASPKAGQATGELFF
V gene: TRBV6-6
J gene: TRBJ2-2
clone size: .
D gene: .

CDR3 DNA: TGTGCCAGCAGCTTGGCTAGGACAGGGTCTCAGCCCCAGCATTTT
CDR3 protein: CASSLARTGSQPQHF
V gene: TRBV5-8
J gene: TRBJ1-5
clone size: .
D gene: TRBD1

CDR3 DNA: TGTGCCTTCGCGGGAGCCTACGAGCAGTACTTC
CDR3 protein: CAFAGAYEQYF
V gene: TRBV30
J gene: TRBJ2-7
clone size: .
D gene: TRBD2

CDR3 DNA: TGTGCCATCAGTGTAGCGCGCCACAATGAGCAGTTCTTC
CDR3 protein: CAISVARHNEQFF
V gene: TRBV10-3
J gene: TRBJ2-1
clone size: .
D gene: .

CDR3 DNA: TGCGCCAGCAGCTTGGCGGGGGACCCCCTTACTGATGAAAAACTGTTTTTT
CDR3 protein: CASSLAGDPLTDEKLFF
V gene: TRBV5-1
J gene: TRBJ1-4
clone size: .
D gene: .

CDR3 DNA: TGTGCCAGCAGCCTTGGACAGGGGGGTAGGAATGAGCAGTTCTTC
CDR3 protein: CASSLGQGGRNEQFF
V gene: TRBV7-3
J gene: TRBJ2-1
clone size: few
D gene: TRBD1

CDR3 DNA: TGCGCCAGCAGCCAGGGGGGACAAGAGACCCAGTACTTC
CDR3 protein: CASSQGGQETQYF
V gene: TRBV10-1
J gene: TRBJ2-5
clone size: .
D gene: .

CDR3 DNA: TGCGCCAGCCGCCGGGACAGGGCTTCACCCCTCCACTTT
CDR3 protein: CASRRDRASPLHF
V gene: TRBV4-3
J gene: TRBJ1-6
clone size: .
D gene: TRBD1

CDR3 DNA: TGTGCCAGTAGAAACAACCCTAGCGGGAGGGCCCGCTACAATGAGCAGTTCTTC
CDR3 protein: CASRNNPSGRARYNEQFF
V gene: TRBV19
J gene: TRBJ2-1
clone size: .
D gene: TRBD2

CDR3 DNA: TGTGCCAGCAGCTTAGTGCTAGCGGCCAACTACGAGCAGTACTTC
CDR3 protein: CASSLVLAANYEQYF
V gene: TRBV7-2
J gene: TRBJ2-7
clone size: .
D gene: TRBD2